Below, one T cell receptor beta chain is given with its context. Its antigen remains unidentified. The CDR3 runs 15 residues. The germline CDR1 and CDR2 sequences are SGHVS and FQNEAQ. Trimming removed 7 bases from V and 1 base from J, with 16 bases in between. These data come from a study of post-analysis software for immune sequencing data. Overall study results and limits: Compared with controls, patients showed significantly lower normalized Chao1 diversity. There were five or six TRBV segments more frequent in patients than controls, and TRBV5-6, TRBV5-1 and TRBV20-1 were among them.

Each TCR beta cDNA library carried unique molecular identifiers. TCRdb re-called the PCR reads with MiXCR, one entry per CDR3 protein. The repertoire consists of around 700,000 distinct CDR3 sequences, with approximately 60% occurring once and the leading ten covering about 11%. This TCR was recovered from a girl aged 2 to 9 with multiple sclerosis. The sequenced sample was blood. The gene calls are TRBV7-8 and TRBJ2-5; perhaps TRBD2 as D (6 bases). CDR3 sequence (DNA): TGTGCCAGCACCCTAACTCAAGCGGGCCAAGAGACCCAGTACTTC. Amino acids: CASTLTQAGQETQYF. The full variable domain, with the rest looked up from reference TRBV7-8 and TRBJ2-5, is GAGVSQSPRYKVAKRGQDVALRCDPISGHVSLFWYQQALGQGPEFLTYFQNEAQLDKSGLPSDRFFAERPEGSVSTLKIQRTQQEDSAVYLCASTLTQAGQETQYFGPGTRLLVL.